These T cell receptor beta chains were read from a single sample in a study of blood T cell repertoires in COVID-19. Assay: immunoSEQ multiplex PCR; the TCRdb copy retains only in-frame clones and omits some. This table holds a few hundred thousand clones, about 90% found once. Sequencing was performed on PBMCs or T cells enriched from blood (not recorded which). Every receptor here comes from a man aged 30 to 39 who had recovered from COVID-19. Both conserved end residues are part of each CDR3. D genes are given only for firm matches. Size is stated for part of the rows, as once, few or many counts, or as a class when the clone is expanded.

>TRBJ1-2|TRBD1|NA|TRBV9
CASSALATGITPYGYTF
TGTGCCAGCAGCGCCTTAGCGACAGGGATCACCCCCTATGGCTACACCTTC
>TRBJ1-5|NA|many|TRBV5-1
CASSLSGDNQPQHF
TGCGCCAGCAGCTTGTCAGGTGACAATCAGCCCCAGCATTTT
>TRBJ2-5|TRBD2|NA|TRBV2
CAYSGSGGGETQYF
TGTGCCTATAGTGGTAGCGGGGGGGGAGAGACCCAGTACTTC
>TRBJ1-2|NA|NA|TRBV10-2
CASSESARAQTSNYGYTF
TGCGCCAGCAGTGAGTCGGCCAGGGCCCAGACATCTAACTATGGCTACACCTTC
>TRBJ1-2|TRBD1|NA|TRBV18
CASSPSRTGMFGYTF
TGTGCCAGCTCACCATCCAGGACAGGGATGTTTGGCTACACCTTC
>TRBJ2-7|NA|NA|TRBV4-3
CASSQDAGNYEQYF
TGCGCCAGCAGCCAAGACGCAGGAAACTACGAGCAGTACTTC
>TRBJ2-3|NA|few|TRBV6-4
CASSDSSGDTDTQYF
TGTGCCAGCAGTGACTCTTCCGGGGACACAGATACGCAGTATTTT
>TRBJ2-1|NA|NA|TRBV2
CASSEVVTSYNEQFF
TGTGCCAGCAGTGAAGTGGTGACATCTTACAATGAGCAGTTCTTC
>TRBJ2-2|TRBD2|NA|TRBV5-4
CASSSRGGVTGELFF
TGTGCCAGCAGCTCACGCGGGGGTGTTACCGGGGAGCTGTTTTTT
>TRBJ1-2|TRBD1|NA|TRBV28
CASKKNRDRFDGYTF
TGTGCCAGCAAGAAAAACCGGGACAGGTTTGACGGCTACACCTTC
>TRBJ2-5|NA|NA|TRBV7-6
CASSTLASETQYF
TGTGCCAGCAGCACCCTAGCTTCGGAGACCCAGTACTTC